This is a list of T cell receptor beta chains from one sample in a study of blood T cell repertoires in COVID-19. Generated by immunoSEQ multiplex PCR, the TCRdb table keeps only in-frame clones and is missing some. Of 100,000 to 150,000 clones in the sample, around 85% were seen once. Sequenced: peripheral blood. The receptors originated from a man between 25 and 39 years old with COVID-19, enrolled during active disease. Both conserved end residues are part of each CDR3. D genes are given only for firm matches. Only part of the rows carry a size: once, few, many, or a class if the clone is expanded.

CDR3nt: TGTGCCAGCAGCTCCGGACAGAGTAACACTGAAGCTTTCTTT
CDR3aa: CASSSGQSNTEAFF
j_gene: TRBJ1-1
v_gene: TRBV27
d_gene: -
abundance: -

CDR3nt: TGCGCCAGCAGCCAAGTTGAGGGATGGGATGAAAAACTGTTTTTT
CDR3aa: CASSQVEGWDEKLFF
j_gene: TRBJ1-4
v_gene: TRBV4-1
d_gene: -
abundance: -

CDR3nt: TGTGCCAGCAGCCTTAGGGGTTACAATTCACCCCTCCACTTT
CDR3aa: CASSLRGYNSPLHF
j_gene: TRBJ1-6
v_gene: TRBV28
d_gene: -
abundance: -

CDR3nt: TGTGCCAGCAGTTACCGGGGGGCTGTTAATGGCTACACCTTC
CDR3aa: CASSYRGAVNGYTF
j_gene: TRBJ1-2
v_gene: TRBV6-5
d_gene: -
abundance: -

CDR3nt: TGTGCCTCCCGAGGGCTAGCGGGAGTCCGCGGGGAGCTGTTTTTT
CDR3aa: CASRGLAGVRGELFF
j_gene: TRBJ2-2
v_gene: TRBV28
d_gene: TRBD2
abundance: -

CDR3nt: TGTGCCAGCAGCATCCTCCCGGGACTAGCGGGGGGAGGCCTCACCGGGGAGCTGTTTTTT
CDR3aa: CASSILPGLAGGGLTGELFF
j_gene: TRBJ2-2
v_gene: TRBV5-5
d_gene: TRBD2
abundance: -

CDR3nt: TGCGCCAGCAGCCAAGAACCACAGGGGTCCGGGGCCAACGTCCTGACTTTC
CDR3aa: CASSQEPQGSGANVLTF
j_gene: TRBJ2-6
v_gene: TRBV4-1
d_gene: TRBD1
abundance: -

CDR3nt: TGTGCCAGCAGCCATTACGGGGGACAGTCCTACGAGCAGTACTTC
CDR3aa: CASSHYGGQSYEQYF
j_gene: TRBJ2-7
v_gene: TRBV3-1/TRBV3-2
d_gene: -
abundance: -

CDR3nt: TGTGCCAGTAACCTCCGCGGGACAGATACGCAGTATTTT
CDR3aa: CASNLRGTDTQYF
j_gene: TRBJ2-3
v_gene: TRBV19
d_gene: -
abundance: -

CDR3nt: TGTGCCAGCAGTTACTCTAGCGGACTCTCCTACAATGAGCAGTTCTTC
CDR3aa: CASSYSSGLSYNEQFF
j_gene: TRBJ2-1
v_gene: TRBV6-5
d_gene: -
abundance: once

CDR3nt: TGCGCCAGCAGCTTGGAGTCGGGGGGAGTAACTTCACCCCTCCACTTT
CDR3aa: CASSLESGGVTSPLHF
j_gene: TRBJ1-6
v_gene: TRBV5-1
d_gene: -
abundance: -

CDR3nt: TGCGCCAGCAGTCAGGGCGCCGGCACAGATACGCAGTATTTT
CDR3aa: CASSQGAGTDTQYF
j_gene: TRBJ2-3
v_gene: TRBV5-1
d_gene: -
abundance: -

CDR3nt: TGCGCCAGCAGCCAAGTTAGAGGTCGGGTGACCGGGGAGCTGTTTTTT
CDR3aa: CASSQVRGRVTGELFF
j_gene: TRBJ2-2
v_gene: TRBV4-1
d_gene: -
abundance: -

CDR3nt: TGTGCCTGCCACCAGGGGGGTTTGATTGGATCACCCCTCCACTTT
CDR3aa: CACHQGGLIGSPLHF
j_gene: TRBJ1-6
v_gene: TRBV30
d_gene: TRBD1
abundance: -

CDR3nt: TGTGCCAGCAGTTTACAGGGGTGGGGGCAGTTCTTC
CDR3aa: CASSLQGWGQFF
j_gene: TRBJ2-1
v_gene: TRBV28
d_gene: -
abundance: -

CDR3nt: TGCGCCAGCAGCCACACTCACTCTGCAGGGAATTCACCCCTCCACTTT
CDR3aa: CASSHTHSAGNSPLHF
j_gene: TRBJ1-6
v_gene: TRBV4-3
d_gene: -
abundance: -

CDR3nt: TGTGCCAGCAGCTCACAGGGGGCCCAGCCCCAGCATTTT
CDR3aa: CASSSQGAQPQHF
j_gene: TRBJ1-5
v_gene: TRBV5-4
d_gene: TRBD1
abundance: -

CDR3nt: TGTGCCAGCAGTTACTCGATCGGCGGCTCCTACGAGCAGTACTTC
CDR3aa: CASSYSIGGSYEQYF
j_gene: TRBJ2-7
v_gene: TRBV6-5
d_gene: -
abundance: -

CDR3nt: TGTGCCAGCAGTCCCCAGGGGGCGCGGACCGGGGAGCTGTTTTTT
CDR3aa: CASSPQGARTGELFF
j_gene: TRBJ2-2
v_gene: TRBV6-5
d_gene: TRBD1
abundance: -

CDR3nt: TGTGCCAGCCTCCAGGGAACGACTAATGAAAAACTGTTTTTT
CDR3aa: CASLQGTTNEKLFF
j_gene: TRBJ1-4
v_gene: TRBV6-6
d_gene: -
abundance: once

CDR3nt: TGTGCCACCAGTGATCCTCTGGACAGGGGGGAAGGCTACACCTTC
CDR3aa: CATSDPLDRGEGYTF
j_gene: TRBJ1-2
v_gene: TRBV24-1
d_gene: TRBD1
abundance: -

CDR3nt: TGTGCCAGCAGCCTTATCCTAATGGTGGCGGCAGATACGCAGTATTTT
CDR3aa: CASSLILMVAADTQYF
j_gene: TRBJ2-3
v_gene: TRBV5-5
d_gene: -
abundance: -

CDR3nt: TGTGCCAGCAGGAAGGGGACAGGGAGGGAAAAACTGTTTTTT
CDR3aa: CASRKGTGREKLFF
j_gene: TRBJ1-4
v_gene: TRBV2
d_gene: TRBD1
abundance: -

CDR3nt: TGTGCCATCAGTGAGTCCGGCGGGAGGGGGTTCACAGATACGCAGTATTTT
CDR3aa: CAISESGGRGFTDTQYF
j_gene: TRBJ2-3
v_gene: TRBV10-3
d_gene: TRBD2
abundance: once

CDR3nt: TGTGCCAGCAGCTTAGGGCCGTGGGGACAGGAGGCCGGGGAGCTGTTTTTT
CDR3aa: CASSLGPWGQEAGELFF
j_gene: TRBJ2-2
v_gene: TRBV7-3
d_gene: TRBD1
abundance: -

CDR3nt: TGTGCCAGTAGTATAAATCAGGTTGCCTCCTACAATGAGCAGTTCTTC
CDR3aa: CASSINQVASYNEQFF
j_gene: TRBJ2-1
v_gene: TRBV19
d_gene: -
abundance: -

CDR3nt: TGTGCCTGGAAAGGGGGGGCGGCTAATGAAAAACTGTTTTTT
CDR3aa: CAWKGGAANEKLFF
j_gene: TRBJ1-4
v_gene: TRBV30
d_gene: -
abundance: -

CDR3nt: TGTGCCAGCAGTTTATTAAGACAGGGGGCCTACAATGAGCAGTTCTTC
CDR3aa: CASSLLRQGAYNEQFF
j_gene: TRBJ2-1
v_gene: TRBV27
d_gene: TRBD1
abundance: -

CDR3nt: TGTGCCAGTAGTCCCTACAGGGGGCAGGACGAGCAGTACTTC
CDR3aa: CASSPYRGQDEQYF
j_gene: TRBJ2-7
v_gene: TRBV19
d_gene: TRBD1
abundance: -

CDR3nt: TGTGCCAGCAGTTACTATGGACAGGTACCTCTCTTC
CDR3aa: CASSYYGQVPLF
j_gene: TRBJ1-2
v_gene: TRBV6-5
d_gene: TRBD1
abundance: -

CDR3nt: TGTGCCAGCAGTTTAAAGACAGGGAGCTATGGCTACACCTTC
CDR3aa: CASSLKTGSYGYTF
j_gene: TRBJ1-2
v_gene: TRBV27
d_gene: TRBD1
abundance: once

CDR3nt: TGTGCCAGCAGCAGCGGACTAGCGGGATACAATGAGCAGTTCTTC
CDR3aa: CASSSGLAGYNEQFF
j_gene: TRBJ2-1
v_gene: TRBV7-3
d_gene: TRBD2
abundance: -

CDR3nt: TGTGCCAGCCCCCCTCGGGGAGCGGAAGACACAGATACGCAGTATTTT
CDR3aa: CASPPRGAEDTDTQYF
j_gene: TRBJ2-3
v_gene: TRBV6-4
d_gene: -
abundance: few

CDR3nt: TGCGCCAGCAGCCAAGTTGCTGGGACAGGCACAGGAAACACCATATATTTT
CDR3aa: CASSQVAGTGTGNTIYF
j_gene: TRBJ1-3
v_gene: TRBV4-1
d_gene: TRBD1
abundance: -

CDR3nt: TGTGCCAGTAGTATAATTGGCGGGAGGGATCAGCCCCAGCATTTT
CDR3aa: CASSIIGGRDQPQHF
j_gene: TRBJ1-5
v_gene: TRBV19
d_gene: -
abundance: -

CDR3nt: TGCGCCAGCTCACAGGGATCTGGAAACACCATATATTTT
CDR3aa: CASSQGSGNTIYF
j_gene: TRBJ1-3
v_gene: TRBV5-1
d_gene: -
abundance: -

CDR3nt: TGTGCCAGTAGTATAGGCGGGGAACGCGAAAAACTGTTTTTT
CDR3aa: CASSIGGEREKLFF
j_gene: TRBJ1-4
v_gene: TRBV19
d_gene: -
abundance: -

CDR3nt: TGTGCCAGCAGCCCGGACACTGCCAAAAACATTCAGTACTTC
CDR3aa: CASSPDTAKNIQYF
j_gene: TRBJ2-4
v_gene: TRBV28
d_gene: -
abundance: once

CDR3nt: TGTGCCAGCAGCACTCAACAGGGTAGCTCTAGGATCTACGAGCAGTACTTC
CDR3aa: CASSTQQGSSRIYEQYF
j_gene: TRBJ2-7
v_gene: TRBV7-8
d_gene: -
abundance: -

CDR3nt: TGTGCCAGACGGACAGGGGCCTATGGCTACACCTTC
CDR3aa: CARRTGAYGYTF
j_gene: TRBJ1-2
v_gene: TRBV2
d_gene: TRBD1
abundance: -

CDR3nt: TGTGCCAGCAGCTCAGGAACTTACACAGATACGCAGTATTTT
CDR3aa: CASSSGTYTDTQYF
j_gene: TRBJ2-3
v_gene: TRBV11-3
d_gene: -
abundance: -

CDR3nt: TGTGCCAGCAGCGCGGGGGGGTCTTGGGATAGCAATCAGCCCCAGCATTTT
CDR3aa: CASSAGGSWDSNQPQHF
j_gene: TRBJ1-5
v_gene: TRBV9
d_gene: -
abundance: -

CDR3nt: TGTGCCAGCAGTGCGGACAGGCGCCATTCGAACACTGAAGCTTTCTTT
CDR3aa: CASSADRRHSNTEAFF
j_gene: TRBJ1-1
v_gene: TRBV2
d_gene: TRBD1
abundance: once

CDR3nt: TGTGCCAGCAGTAAGACAGGGCTTGCCGAGACCCAGTACTTC
CDR3aa: CASSKTGLAETQYF
j_gene: TRBJ2-5
v_gene: TRBV28
d_gene: TRBD1
abundance: -

CDR3nt: TGTGCCAGCAGTCCGACACAGGGCAGCTATGGCTACACCTTC
CDR3aa: CASSPTQGSYGYTF
j_gene: TRBJ1-2
v_gene: TRBV5-8
d_gene: -
abundance: -

CDR3nt: TGTGCCATCACAGGGTTGAAGTACAATGAGCAGTTCTTC
CDR3aa: CAITGLKYNEQFF
j_gene: TRBJ2-1
v_gene: TRBV28
d_gene: -
abundance: once

CDR3nt: TGCGCCAGCAGCTTGGGCTTAGGACAGAACACCGGGGAGCTGTTTTTT
CDR3aa: CASSLGLGQNTGELFF
j_gene: TRBJ2-2
v_gene: TRBV5-1
d_gene: -
abundance: -

CDR3nt: TGTGCCAGCAGTCGACTAGCGGGGGCCCCCTACGAGCAGTACTTC
CDR3aa: CASSRLAGAPYEQYF
j_gene: TRBJ2-7
v_gene: TRBV6-5
d_gene: TRBD2
abundance: -

CDR3nt: TGCGCCAGCACTTCACCCCTCGGTCGTATGAACACTGAAGCTTTCTTT
CDR3aa: CASTSPLGRMNTEAFF
j_gene: TRBJ1-1
v_gene: TRBV10-1
d_gene: -
abundance: -

CDR3nt: TGTGCCTGGTCTGGCGGGCCGGGTAGGACACCCCTCCACTTT
CDR3aa: CAWSGGPGRTPLHF
j_gene: TRBJ1-6
v_gene: TRBV30
d_gene: -
abundance: -

CDR3nt: TGTGCCAGCATTAGAGAGCTGAACACCGGGGAGCTGTTTTTT
CDR3aa: CASIRELNTGELFF
j_gene: TRBJ2-2
v_gene: TRBV6-6
d_gene: -
abundance: -

CDR3nt: TGTGCCATCAGTGGGACAGAAGTTGGTGGCTACACCTTC
CDR3aa: CAISGTEVGGYTF
j_gene: TRBJ1-2
v_gene: TRBV10-3
d_gene: -
abundance: -

CDR3nt: TGTGCCAGCAGTGAAGAAAGGGACAGGGGTCTCCAAGAGACCCAGTACTTC
CDR3aa: CASSEERDRGLQETQYF
j_gene: TRBJ2-5
v_gene: TRBV6-1
d_gene: TRBD1
abundance: -

CDR3nt: TGTGCCAGCAGCCCACCGGGCCTCGGGGGGGCCGGGCGCGAGCAGTTCTTC
CDR3aa: CASSPPGLGGAGREQFF
j_gene: TRBJ2-1
v_gene: TRBV7-2
d_gene: TRBD2
abundance: once

CDR3nt: TGTGCCAGCAGTTTAGGAGCTCATCGCACCGGGGAGCTGTTTTTT
CDR3aa: CASSLGAHRTGELFF
j_gene: TRBJ2-2
v_gene: TRBV28
d_gene: -
abundance: -

CDR3nt: TGTGCCAGCTCACCTTCAGGGGGAGTAGTTGAAAAACTGTTTTTT
CDR3aa: CASSPSGGVVEKLFF
j_gene: TRBJ1-4
v_gene: TRBV18
d_gene: TRBD1
abundance: -

CDR3nt: TGTGCCAGCAGCATAAAGGACAGGGGGCAGGACACCGGGGAGCTGTTTTTT
CDR3aa: CASSIKDRGQDTGELFF
j_gene: TRBJ2-2
v_gene: TRBV21-1
d_gene: -
abundance: once